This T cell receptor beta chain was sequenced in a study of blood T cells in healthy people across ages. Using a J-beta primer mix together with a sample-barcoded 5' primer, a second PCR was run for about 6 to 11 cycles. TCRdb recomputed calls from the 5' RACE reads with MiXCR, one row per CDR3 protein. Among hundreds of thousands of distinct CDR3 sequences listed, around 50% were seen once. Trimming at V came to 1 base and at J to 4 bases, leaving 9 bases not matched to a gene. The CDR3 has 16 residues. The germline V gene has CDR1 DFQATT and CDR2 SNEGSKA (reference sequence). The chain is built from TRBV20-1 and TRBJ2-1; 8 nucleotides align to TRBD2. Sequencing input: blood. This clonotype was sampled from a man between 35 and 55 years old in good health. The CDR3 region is CSARVSGVGDYNEQFF. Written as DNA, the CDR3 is TGCAGTGCTAGAGTTAGCGGGGTGGGGGATTACAATGAGCAGTTCTTC.